This T cell receptor beta chain was captured by sequencing in a study of T cell repertoires in cytomegalovirus infection (dated by TCRdb to between 2018 and 2021). Background for the entire study: Because public TCR beta signatures pointed to carriage of CMV infection together with the matching HLA type, the HLA type of each donor mattered for the analysis. Paper-wide results and their limitations: The ex vivo response was dominated by HLA-C-restricted CMV-specific TCR beta clonotypes, which also provided the single most frequent clonotype in two of eight donors. In both this cohort and an independent roughly 330-donor cohort, the cumulative frequency of public TCR beta family members distinguished carriers of CMV infection plus the relevant HLA type.

The CDR3 contains 14 residues, cysteine and phenylalanine counted. Only the CDR3 DNA stays, 42 bases, in frame from base 1. V is shortened by 7 bases, J by 4 bases, and the region joining them spans 14 bases. The germline V gene supplies CDR1 SGHVS and CDR2 FQNEAQ. TCRdb names Illumina HiSeq 1500 as the instrument used. In TCRdb, the public reads were trimmed at Q25 with fastp and aligned with MiXCR, with productive beta chains retained. Each entry is one CDR3 protein sequence, shown with its most common DNA and genes. The table for this sample lists approximately 700,000 distinct CDR3 sequences; less than 40% of them were counted only once. Together, the top ten hold 2.5% to 3.5% of the sample. About this clonotype itself: Which antigen it targets is not known. No much larger clonotype is one base removed from it; base qualities were not supplied.

The sequencing sample was made of PBMCs. This TCR was sampled from a human donor in good health (CMV status not recorded). Some clones in this sample may be carry-over from other donors' samples. The chain is assembled from TRBV7-8 and TRBJ1-3, with the D segment identity uncertain. The CDR3 reads CASTQEQIGNTIYF. The DNA sequence is as follows: TGTGCCAGCACCCAAGAACAGATCGGAAACACCATATATTTT.